Each of the 2 T cell receptor beta chains below was sequenced from the same sample in a study of T cell repertoires in cytomegalovirus infection. TCRdb fed the reads into MiXCR, producing one record per CDR3 protein. Among roughly 730,000 distinct CDR3 sequences, 30% to 35% were seen once, and the ten largest hold over 15%. For these receptors, no antigen is known. The starting material was cultured PBMCs, obtained from culture after CMV antigen stimulation. These receptors originate from a human donor in good health (CMV status not recorded). Some clones in this sample may be carry-over from other donors' samples.

This clonotype came up many times. The chain links TRBV7-2 to TRBJ2-7, with D tentatively TRBD2 (6 bases). Trimming removed 1 base from V and 7 bases from J, with 8 bases in between. Per germline, CDR1 SGHTA and CDR2 FQGNSA. The CDR3 is 12 residues long. In DNA form, the CDR3 reads TGTGCCAGCAGCTTAGTAGCGGCGGAGCAGTACTTC. As protein: CASSLVAAEQYF.

This clonotype has a handful of counts. The chain links TRBV7-2 to TRBJ1-2; 12 nucleotides agree with TRBD1. The J segment lost 8 bases and the V segment lost 3 bases, leaving 4 bases of the junction unmatched. CDR1 and CDR2 (germline): SGHTA, FQGNSA. This CDR3 is 14 amino acids long. The CDR3 spells CASSFRGTGGGYTF. CDR3 nucleotides: TGTGCCAGCAGCTTCCGCGGGACAGGGGGCGGCTACACCTTC. The whole variable domain, filled in from reference TRBV7-2 and TRBJ1-2, reads GAGVSQSPSNKVTEKGKDVELRCDPISGHTALYWYRQSLGQGLEFLIYFQGNSAPDKSGLPSDRFSAERTGGSVSTLTIQRTQQEDSAVYLCASSFRGTGGGYTFGSGTRLTVV.